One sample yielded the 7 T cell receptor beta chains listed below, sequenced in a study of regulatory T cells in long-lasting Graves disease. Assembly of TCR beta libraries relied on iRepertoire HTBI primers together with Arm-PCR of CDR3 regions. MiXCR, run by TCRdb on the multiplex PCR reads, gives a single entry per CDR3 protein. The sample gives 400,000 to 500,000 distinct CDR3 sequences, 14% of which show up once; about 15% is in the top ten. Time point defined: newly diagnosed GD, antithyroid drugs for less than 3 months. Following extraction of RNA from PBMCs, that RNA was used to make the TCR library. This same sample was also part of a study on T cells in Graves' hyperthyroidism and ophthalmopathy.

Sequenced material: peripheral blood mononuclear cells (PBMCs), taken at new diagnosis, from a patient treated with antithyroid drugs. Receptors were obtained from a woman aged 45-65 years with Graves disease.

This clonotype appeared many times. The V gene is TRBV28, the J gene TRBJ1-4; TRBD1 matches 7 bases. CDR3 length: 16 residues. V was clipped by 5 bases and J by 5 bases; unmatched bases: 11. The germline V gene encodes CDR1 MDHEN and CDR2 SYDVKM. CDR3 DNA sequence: TGTGCCAGCAGTCCTCTAGGGACAGAGAAAAATGAAAAACTGTTTTTT. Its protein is CASSPLGTEKNEKLFF.

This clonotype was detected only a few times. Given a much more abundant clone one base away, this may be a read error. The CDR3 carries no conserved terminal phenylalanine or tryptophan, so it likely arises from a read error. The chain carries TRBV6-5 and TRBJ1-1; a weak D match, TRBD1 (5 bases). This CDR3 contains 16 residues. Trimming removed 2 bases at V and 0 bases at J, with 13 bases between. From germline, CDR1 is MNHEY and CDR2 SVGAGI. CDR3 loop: CASSYGMGRMNTEAFS. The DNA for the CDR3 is TGTGCCAGCAGTTACGGGATGGGACGGATGAACACTGAAGCTTTCTCT.

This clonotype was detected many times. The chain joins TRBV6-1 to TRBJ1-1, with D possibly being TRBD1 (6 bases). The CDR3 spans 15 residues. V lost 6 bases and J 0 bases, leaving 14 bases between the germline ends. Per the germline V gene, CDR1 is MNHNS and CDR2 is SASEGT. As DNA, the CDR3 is TGTGCCAGCAGGGGACCCAGGGGAATGAACACTGAAGCTTTCTTT. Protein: CASRGPRGMNTEAFF.

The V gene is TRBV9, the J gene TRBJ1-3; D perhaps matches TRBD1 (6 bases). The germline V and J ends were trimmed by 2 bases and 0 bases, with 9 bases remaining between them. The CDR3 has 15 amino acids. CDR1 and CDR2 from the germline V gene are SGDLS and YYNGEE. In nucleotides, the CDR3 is TGTGCCAGCAGCGTCGTAGGGGGCTCTGGAAACACCATATATTTT. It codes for CASSVVGGSGNTIYF.

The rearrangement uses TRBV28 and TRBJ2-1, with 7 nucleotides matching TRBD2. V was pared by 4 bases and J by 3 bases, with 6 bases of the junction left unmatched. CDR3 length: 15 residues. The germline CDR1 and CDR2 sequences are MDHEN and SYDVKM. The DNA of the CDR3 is TGTGCCAGCAGTTCACGGGAGGCATACTACAATGAGCAGTTCTTC. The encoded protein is CASSSREAYYNEQFF.

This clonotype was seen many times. The DNA for the CDR3 is TGTGCCAGCAGTTACTCTTGGGGGGTCACAGATACGCAGTATTTT. Its protein product is CASSYSWGVTDTQYF. The J gene is TRBJ2-3, the V gene TRBV6-9, with D possibly matching TRBD2 (6 bases). The CDR3 runs 15 residues. The germline gives CDR1 MNHGY, CDR2 SVAAGI. V was shortened by 3 bases and J by 2 bases, with 12 bases between the two germline ends.

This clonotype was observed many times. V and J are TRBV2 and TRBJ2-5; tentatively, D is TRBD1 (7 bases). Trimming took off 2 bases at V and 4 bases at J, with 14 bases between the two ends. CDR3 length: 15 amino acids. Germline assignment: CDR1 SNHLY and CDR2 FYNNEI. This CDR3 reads CASSENSQGGETQYF. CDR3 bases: TGTGCCAGCAGTGAAAACTCCCAGGGGGGAGAGACCCAGTACTTC.